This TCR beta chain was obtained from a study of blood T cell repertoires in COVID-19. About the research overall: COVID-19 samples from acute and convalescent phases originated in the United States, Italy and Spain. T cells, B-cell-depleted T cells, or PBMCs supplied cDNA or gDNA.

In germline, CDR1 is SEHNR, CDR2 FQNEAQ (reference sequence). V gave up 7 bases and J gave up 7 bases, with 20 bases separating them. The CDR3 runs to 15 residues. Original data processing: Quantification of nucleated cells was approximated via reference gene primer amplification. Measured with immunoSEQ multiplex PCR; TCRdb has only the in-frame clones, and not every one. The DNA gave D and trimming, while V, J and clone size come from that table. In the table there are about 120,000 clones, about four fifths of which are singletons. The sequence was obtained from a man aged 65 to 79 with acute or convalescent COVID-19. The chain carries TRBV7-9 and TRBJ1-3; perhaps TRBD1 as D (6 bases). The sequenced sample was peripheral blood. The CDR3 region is CASTNPGGAGNTIYF. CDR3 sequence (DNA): TGTGCCAGCACCAACCCCGGGGGGGCCGGCAACACCATATATTTT.